This TCR beta chain was observed in a study of CD8 T cells in ankylosing spondylitis (TCRdb year 2017). Regarding the study in general: The study set out to find disease-linked TCR variants by profiling T cell receptor beta repertoires in ankylosing spondylitis patients and healthy donors. Samples of peripheral blood were taken, and for ankylosing spondylitis patients, synovial fluid was collected as well. The full study cohort comprised about 25 ankylosing spondylitis patients and 110 or so healthy donors. Beyond this particular receptor, the publication reports: Significant enrichment of the disease-linked clones was reported in matched synovial fluid samples from ankylosing spondylitis patients. A CD8+ phenotype was shown by the disease-linked clones, which were found at relatively low frequencies in peripheral blood. A TCR beta motif of eight highly homologous amino acid variants appeared characteristic of blood from ankylosing spondylitis patients. Some motif variants were previously reported in synovial fluid and blood of reactive arthritis patients, suggesting common disease-initiation mechanisms.

The CDR3 contains 14 residues, cysteine and phenylalanine counted. Solely the CDR3 DNA is kept, with 42 bases framed from the first base. After removal of 0 bases from V and 4 bases from J, the junction retains 5 bases not matched to a gene. As encoded in the germline V gene (reference sequence), CDR1 is DFQATT while CDR2 is SNEGSKA. The instrument was an Illumina HiSeq 2500. Quantitative 5'-RACE with molecular barcodes was the method used to prepare the TCR beta libraries. The source study handled its data this way. A new computational method, built on a probabilistic model of VDJ rearrangement, was used to identify disease-linked TCR variants. TCRdb reprocessing: public reads trimmed at Q25 with fastp, clones called with MiXCR, in-frame beta chains kept. Rows are unified per CDR3 protein, each entry keeping the most common DNA and genes. TCRdb's processing, not the authors', yielded these V and J calls. This sample comprises about 260,000 distinct CDR3 sequences, 20% to 30% of them detected only once. Roughly 0.67% of the sample rests with the top ten.

This clonotype was seen repeatedly, ten times or more. The clone's antigen remains unknown. No much larger clonotype is one base removed from it; base qualities were not supplied. The sequence is built from TRBV20-1 and TRBJ2-5; 7 bases in the middle match TRBD1. The source is a male donor with ankylosing spondylitis or in good health (not recorded which). Sequenced: blood, either unsorted or a sorted T cell fraction (not recorded which). The CDR3 region: CSARDKDRPETQYF. In nucleotide form, the sequence is TGCAGTGCTAGAGATAAGGACAGGCCAGAGACCCAGTACTTC.